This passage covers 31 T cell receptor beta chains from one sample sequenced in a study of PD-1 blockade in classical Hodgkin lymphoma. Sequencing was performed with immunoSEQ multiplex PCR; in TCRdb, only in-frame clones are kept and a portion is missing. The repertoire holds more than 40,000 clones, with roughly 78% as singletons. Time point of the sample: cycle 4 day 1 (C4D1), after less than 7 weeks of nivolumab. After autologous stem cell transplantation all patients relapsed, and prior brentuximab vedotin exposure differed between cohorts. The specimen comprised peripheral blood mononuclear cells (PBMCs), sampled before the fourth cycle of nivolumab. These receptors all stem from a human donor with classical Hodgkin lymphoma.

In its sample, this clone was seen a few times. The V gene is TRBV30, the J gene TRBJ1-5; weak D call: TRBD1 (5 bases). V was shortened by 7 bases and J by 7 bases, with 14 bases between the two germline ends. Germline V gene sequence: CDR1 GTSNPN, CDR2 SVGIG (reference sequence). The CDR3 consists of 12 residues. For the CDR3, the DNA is TGTGCCTCGAGACAGATAGGGCAGCCCCAGCATTTT. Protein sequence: CASRQIGQPQHF.

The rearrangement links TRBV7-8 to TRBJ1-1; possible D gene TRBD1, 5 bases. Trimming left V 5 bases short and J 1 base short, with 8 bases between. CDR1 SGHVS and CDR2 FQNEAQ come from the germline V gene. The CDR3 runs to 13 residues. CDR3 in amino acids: CASSPQGNTEAFF. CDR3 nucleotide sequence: TGTGCCAGCAGCCCCCAGGGGAACACTGAAGCTTTCTTT.

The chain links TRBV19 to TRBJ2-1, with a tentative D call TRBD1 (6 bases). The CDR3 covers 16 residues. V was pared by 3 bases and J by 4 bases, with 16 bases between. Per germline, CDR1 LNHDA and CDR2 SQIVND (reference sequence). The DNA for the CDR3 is TGTGCCAGTAGTATCTCTCCTAGGGGACAATACAATGAGCAGTTCTTC. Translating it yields CASSISPRGQYNEQFF.

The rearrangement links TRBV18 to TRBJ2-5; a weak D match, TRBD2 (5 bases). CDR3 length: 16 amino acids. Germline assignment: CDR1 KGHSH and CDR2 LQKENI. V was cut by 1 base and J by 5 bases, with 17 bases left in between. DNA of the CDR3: TGTGCCAGCTCACCACGAAGCCCTTCAGCGGCGGAGACCCAGTACTTC. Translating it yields CASSPRSPSAAETQYF.

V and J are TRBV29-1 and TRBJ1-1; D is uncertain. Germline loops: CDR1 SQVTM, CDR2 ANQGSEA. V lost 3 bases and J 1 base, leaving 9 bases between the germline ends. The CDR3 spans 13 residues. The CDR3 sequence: CSVDKPENTEAFF. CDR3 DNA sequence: TGCAGCGTTGATAAGCCAGAGAACACTGAAGCTTTCTTT.

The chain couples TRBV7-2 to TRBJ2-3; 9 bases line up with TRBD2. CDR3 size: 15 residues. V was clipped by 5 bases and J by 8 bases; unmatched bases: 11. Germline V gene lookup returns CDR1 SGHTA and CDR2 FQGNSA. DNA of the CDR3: TGTGCCAGCAGCCCTATAGCGGGGGCCCGCGGTACGCAGTATTTT. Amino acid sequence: CASSPIAGARGTQYF. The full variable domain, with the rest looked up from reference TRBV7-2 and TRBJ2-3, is GAGVSQSPSNKVTEKGKDVELRCDPISGHTALYWYRQSLGQGLEFLIYFQGNSAPDKSGLPSDRFSAERTGGSVSTLTIQRTQQEDSAVYLCASSPIAGARGTQYFGPGTRLTVL.

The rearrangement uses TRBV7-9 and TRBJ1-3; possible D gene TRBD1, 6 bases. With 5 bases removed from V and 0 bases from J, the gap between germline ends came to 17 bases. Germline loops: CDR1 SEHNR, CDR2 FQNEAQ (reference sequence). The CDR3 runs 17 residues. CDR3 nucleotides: TGTGCCAGCAGCCCGAGGACAGCGACCTTCTCTGGAAACACCATATATTTT. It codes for CASSPRTATFSGNTIYF.

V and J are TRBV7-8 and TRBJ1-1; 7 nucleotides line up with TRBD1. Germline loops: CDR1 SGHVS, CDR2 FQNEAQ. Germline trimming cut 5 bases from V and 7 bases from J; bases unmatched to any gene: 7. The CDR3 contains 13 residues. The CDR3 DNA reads TGTGCCAGCAGCGTTGGACAGGCAAATGAAGCTTTCTTT. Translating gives CASSVGQANEAFF. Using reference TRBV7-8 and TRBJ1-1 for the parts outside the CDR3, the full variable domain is GAGVSQSPRYKVAKRGQDVALRCDPISGHVSLFWYQQALGQGPEFLTYFQNEAQLDKSGLPSDRFFAERPEGSVSTLKIQRTQQEDSAVYLCASSVGQANEAFFGQGTRLTVV.

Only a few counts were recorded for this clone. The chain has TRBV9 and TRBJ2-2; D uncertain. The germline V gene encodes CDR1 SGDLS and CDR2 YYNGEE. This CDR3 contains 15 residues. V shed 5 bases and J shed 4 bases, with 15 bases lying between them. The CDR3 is CASSKTGLVTGELFF. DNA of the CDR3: TGTGCCAGCAGTAAGACCGGGCTCGTCACCGGGGAGCTGTTTTTT.

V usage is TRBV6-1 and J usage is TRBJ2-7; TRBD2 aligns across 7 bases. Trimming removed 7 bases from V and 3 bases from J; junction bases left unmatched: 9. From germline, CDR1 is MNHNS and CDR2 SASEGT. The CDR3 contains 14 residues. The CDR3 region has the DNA TGTGCCAGCAAATCAGGGAGGGCACTCTACGAGCAGTACTTC. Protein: CASKSGRALYEQYF.

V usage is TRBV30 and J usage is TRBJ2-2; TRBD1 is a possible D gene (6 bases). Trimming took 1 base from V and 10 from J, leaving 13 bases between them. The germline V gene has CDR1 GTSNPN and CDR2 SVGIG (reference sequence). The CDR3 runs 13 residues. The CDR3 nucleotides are TGTGCCTGGAGTGGGACAGTCGGGTTGGAGCTGTTTTTT. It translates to CAWSGTVGLELFF.

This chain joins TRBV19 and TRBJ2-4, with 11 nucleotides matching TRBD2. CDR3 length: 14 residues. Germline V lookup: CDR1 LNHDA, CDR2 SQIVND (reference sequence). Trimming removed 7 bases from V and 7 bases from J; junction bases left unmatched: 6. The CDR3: CASKLGLAENIQYF. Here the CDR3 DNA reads TGTGCCAGTAAATTGGGACTAGCGGAGAACATTCAGTACTTC.

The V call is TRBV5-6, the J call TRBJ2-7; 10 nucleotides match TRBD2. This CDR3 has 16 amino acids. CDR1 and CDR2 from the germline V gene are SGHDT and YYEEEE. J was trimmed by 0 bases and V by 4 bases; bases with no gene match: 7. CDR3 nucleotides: TGTGCCAGCAGCGATTCACTAGCGGGGAGCTCCTACGAGCAGTACTTC. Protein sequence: CASSDSLAGSSYEQYF.

CDR3 sequence reads: CASSDSTDTQYF. DNA for the CDR3: TGTGCCAGCAGTGACAGCACAGATACGCAGTATTTT. The chain joins TRBV6-1 to TRBJ2-3; D ambiguous. CDR1 and CDR2 (germline): MNHNS, SASEGT. Trimming removed 3 bases from V and 0 bases from J, with 1 base in between. This CDR3 contains 12 residues.

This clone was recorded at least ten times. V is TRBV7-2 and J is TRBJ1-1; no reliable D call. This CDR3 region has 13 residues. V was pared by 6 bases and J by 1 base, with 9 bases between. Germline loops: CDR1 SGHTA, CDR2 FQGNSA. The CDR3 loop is CASRTQQNTEAFF. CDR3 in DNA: TGTGCCAGCAGAACACAACAGAACACTGAAGCTTTCTTT.

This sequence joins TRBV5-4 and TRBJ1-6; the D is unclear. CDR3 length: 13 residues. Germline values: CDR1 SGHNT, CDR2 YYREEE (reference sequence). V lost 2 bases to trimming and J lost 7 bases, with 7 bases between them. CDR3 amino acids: CASSFEWNSPLHF. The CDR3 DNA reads TGTGCCAGCAGCTTCGAATGGAATTCACCCCTCCACTTT.

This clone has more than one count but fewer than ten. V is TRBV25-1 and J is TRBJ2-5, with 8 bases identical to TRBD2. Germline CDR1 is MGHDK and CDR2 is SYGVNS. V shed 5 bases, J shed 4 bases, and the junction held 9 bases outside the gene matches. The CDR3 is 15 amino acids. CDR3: CASSRSGGSGETQYF. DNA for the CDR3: TGTGCCAGCAGTAGAAGCGGGGGTAGTGGAGAGACCCAGTACTTC.

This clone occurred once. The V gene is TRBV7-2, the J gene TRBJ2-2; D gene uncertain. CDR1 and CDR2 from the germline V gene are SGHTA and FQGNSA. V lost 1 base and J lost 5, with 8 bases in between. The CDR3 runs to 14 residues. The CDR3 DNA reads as TGTGCCAGCAGCTTAGAGAGTGGGACCGGGGAGCTGTTTTTT. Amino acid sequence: CASSLESGTGELFF.

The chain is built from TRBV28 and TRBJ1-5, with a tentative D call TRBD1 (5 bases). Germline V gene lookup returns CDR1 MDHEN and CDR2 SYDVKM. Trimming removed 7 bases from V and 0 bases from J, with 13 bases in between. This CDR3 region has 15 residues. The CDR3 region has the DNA TGTGCCAGCACTCTTACAGGAAATAGCAATCAGCCCCAGCATTTT. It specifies CASTLTGNSNQPQHF.

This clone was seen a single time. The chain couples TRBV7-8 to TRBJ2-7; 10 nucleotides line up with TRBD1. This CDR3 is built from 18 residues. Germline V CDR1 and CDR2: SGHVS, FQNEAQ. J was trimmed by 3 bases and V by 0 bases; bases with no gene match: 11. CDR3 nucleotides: TGTGCCAGCAGCTTAGCCCTGACAGGGGGCGCCGGAAACTACGAGCAGTACTTC. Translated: CASSLALTGGAGNYEQYF.

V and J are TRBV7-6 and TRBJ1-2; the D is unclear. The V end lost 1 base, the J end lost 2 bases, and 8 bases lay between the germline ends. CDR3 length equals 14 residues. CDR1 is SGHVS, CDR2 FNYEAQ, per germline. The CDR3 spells CASSLDRQNYGYTF. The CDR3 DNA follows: TGTGCCAGCAGCTTAGATCGTCAGAACTATGGCTACACCTTC.

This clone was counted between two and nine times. The CDR3 loop is CASSVQSAGNTIYF. DNA of the CDR3: TGTGCCAGCAGCGTACAGTCAGCGGGAAACACCATATATTTT. The chain has TRBV9 and TRBJ1-3; D gene unclear. The germline CDR1 and CDR2 sequences are SGDLS and YYNGEE. The CDR3 sequence is 14 residues long. Trimming took off 1 base at V and 4 bases at J, with 9 bases between the two ends.

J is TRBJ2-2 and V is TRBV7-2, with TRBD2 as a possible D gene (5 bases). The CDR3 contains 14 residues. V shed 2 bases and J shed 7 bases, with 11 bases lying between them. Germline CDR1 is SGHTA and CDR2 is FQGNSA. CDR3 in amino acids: CASSLRPGSGELFF. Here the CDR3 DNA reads TGTGCCAGCAGCTTAAGGCCTGGGAGCGGGGAGCTGTTTTTT.

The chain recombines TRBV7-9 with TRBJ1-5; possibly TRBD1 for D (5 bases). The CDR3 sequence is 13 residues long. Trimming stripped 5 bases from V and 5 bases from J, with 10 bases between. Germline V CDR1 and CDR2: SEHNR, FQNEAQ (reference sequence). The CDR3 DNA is TGTGCCAGCAGCAGAGGGACCCATCAGCCCCAGCATTTT. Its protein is CASSRGTHQPQHF.

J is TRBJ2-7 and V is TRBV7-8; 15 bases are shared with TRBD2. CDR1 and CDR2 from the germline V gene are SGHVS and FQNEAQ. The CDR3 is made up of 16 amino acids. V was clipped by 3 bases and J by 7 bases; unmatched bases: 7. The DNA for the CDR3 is TGTGCCAGCAGCTTGATGGGACTAGCGGGGGGTCGAGAGCAGTACTTC. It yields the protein CASSLMGLAGGREQYF.

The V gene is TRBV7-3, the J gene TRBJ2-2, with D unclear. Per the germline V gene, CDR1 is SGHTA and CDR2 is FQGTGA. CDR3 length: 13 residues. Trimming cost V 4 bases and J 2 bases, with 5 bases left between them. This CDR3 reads CASSSVNTGELFF. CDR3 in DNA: TGTGCCAGCAGCTCCGTTAACACCGGGGAGCTGTTTTTT.

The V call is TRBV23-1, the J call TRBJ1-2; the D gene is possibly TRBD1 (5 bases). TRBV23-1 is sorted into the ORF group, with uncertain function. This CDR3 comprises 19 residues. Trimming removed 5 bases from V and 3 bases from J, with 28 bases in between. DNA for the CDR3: TGCGCCAGCAGTAAGAACAGGTGGGACGGCCCAAGGGACTACTATGGCTACACCTTC. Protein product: CASSKNRWDGPRDYYGYTF.

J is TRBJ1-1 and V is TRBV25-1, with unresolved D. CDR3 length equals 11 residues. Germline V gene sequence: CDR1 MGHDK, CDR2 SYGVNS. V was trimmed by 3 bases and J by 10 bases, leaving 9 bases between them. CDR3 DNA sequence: TGTGCCAGCAGTGATAACAGTGGAGCTTTCTTT. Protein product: CASSDNSGAFF.

The CDR3 DNA reads TGTGCCAGTAGTAAAAGGGGGTTGAATTCACCCCTCCACTTT. Its translation is CASSKRGLNSPLHF. The V and J genes are TRBV19 and TRBJ1-6, with TRBD1 as a possible D gene (6 bases). Trimming left V 4 bases short and J 7 bases short, with 11 bases between. The CDR3 runs to 14 residues. Germline loops: CDR1 LNHDA, CDR2 SQIVND (reference sequence).

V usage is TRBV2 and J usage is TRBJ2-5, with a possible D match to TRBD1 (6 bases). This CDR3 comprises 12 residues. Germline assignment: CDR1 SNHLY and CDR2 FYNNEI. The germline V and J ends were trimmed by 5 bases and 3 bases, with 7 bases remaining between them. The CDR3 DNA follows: TGTGCCAGCAGTCGGACAGAAGAGACCCAGTACTTC. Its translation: CASSRTEETQYF.

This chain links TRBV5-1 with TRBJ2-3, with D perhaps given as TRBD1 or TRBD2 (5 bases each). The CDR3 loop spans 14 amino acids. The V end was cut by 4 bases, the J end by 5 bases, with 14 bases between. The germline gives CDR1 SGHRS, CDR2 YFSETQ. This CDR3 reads CASSPGHGGDTQYF. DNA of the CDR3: TGCGCCAGCAGCCCCGGACATGGAGGAGATACGCAGTATTTT.